What follows is one T cell receptor (beta chain) and its context. Its antigen is not known. At the time of sampling, donors were nominally healthy, though unrecorded immune exposures were likely. This sample stems from a study of cytomegalovirus exposure and HLA in healthy donors. Overall study findings and caveats: No immune exposure information besides CMV serostatus was available. Analysis was carried out at a later point, and it linked a missense DCLRE1C variant to TCR beta V- and J-gene trimming.

Primers included in the PCR were 60 Vbeta and 13 Jbeta primers. Assay: immunoSEQ multiplex PCR; the TCRdb copy retains only in-frame clones and omits some. The table lists about 83,000 clones, approximately 80% of them singletons, with approximately 1.9% in the top ten. The origin of this receptor is a woman in her 30s in good health and CMV-seronegative. Source material: PBMCs.

This chain's CDR3 is CASIVGGPLNYGYTF. CDR3 nucleotides: TGTGCCAGCATAGTCGGAGGTCCCTTGAACTATGGCTACACCTTC. The chain couples TRBV28 to TRBJ1-2, with D hard to call. V lost 7 bases and J lost 2, with 17 bases in between. The CDR3 sequence is 15 residues long. The germline CDR1 and CDR2 sequences are MDHEN and SYDVKM.